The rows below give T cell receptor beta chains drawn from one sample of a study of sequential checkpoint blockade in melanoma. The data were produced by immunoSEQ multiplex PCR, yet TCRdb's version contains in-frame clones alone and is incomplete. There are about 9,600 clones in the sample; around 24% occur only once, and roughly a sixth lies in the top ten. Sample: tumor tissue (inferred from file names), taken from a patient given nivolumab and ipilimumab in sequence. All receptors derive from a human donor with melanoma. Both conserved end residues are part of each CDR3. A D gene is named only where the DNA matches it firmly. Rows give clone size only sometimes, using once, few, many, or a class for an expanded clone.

CDR3aa: CSVVGINTGELFF
CDR3nt: TGCAGCGTTGTGGGCATAAACACCGGGGAGCTGTTTTTT
d_gene: .
len: 13
v_gene: TRBV29-1
j_gene: TRBJ2-2
abundance: once

CDR3aa: CASSLGTGLSEQYF
CDR3nt: TGTGCCAGCAGCTTGGGGACAGGGCTGTCCGAGCAGTACTTC
d_gene: TRBD1
len: 14
v_gene: TRBV11-3
j_gene: TRBJ2-7
abundance: medium-sized

CDR3aa: CASSQEGYRGGKETQYF
CDR3nt: TGCGCCAGCAGCCAAGAGGGATACAGGGGAGGGAAAGAGACCCAGTACTTC
d_gene: .
len: 17
v_gene: TRBV4-1
j_gene: TRBJ2-5
abundance: few

CDR3aa: CATSRPDRGRKTQYF
CDR3nt: TGTGCCACCAGCAGACCTGACAGGGGGCGGAAGACCCAGTACTTC
d_gene: TRBD1
len: 15
v_gene: TRBV15
j_gene: TRBJ2-5
abundance: .

CDR3aa: CASSPEGVSTEAFF
CDR3nt: TGTGCCAGCAGCCCAGAGGGGGTTTCCACTGAAGCTTTCTTT
d_gene: .
len: 14
v_gene: TRBV6-8
j_gene: TRBJ1-1
abundance: many

CDR3aa: CASSDLGLAGVSSSYNEQFF
CDR3nt: TGTGCCAGCAGTGACCTGGGACTAGCGGGAGTCTCGAGCTCCTACAATGAGCAGTTCTTC
d_gene: TRBD2
len: 20
v_gene: TRBV6-8
j_gene: TRBJ2-1
abundance: many

CDR3aa: CASSLTFWDRETQYF
CDR3nt: TGTGCCAGCAGCTTAACGTTCTGGGACCGGGAGACCCAGTACTTC
d_gene: .
len: 15
v_gene: TRBV7-1
j_gene: TRBJ2-5
abundance: many

CDR3aa: CASSLGQNNEQFF
CDR3nt: TGTGCCAGCAGCTTAGGTCAGAACAATGAGCAGTTCTTC
d_gene: .
len: 13
v_gene: TRBV7-2
j_gene: TRBJ2-1
abundance: few

CDR3aa: CASSPFLREGTYNEQFF
CDR3nt: TGTGCCAGTAGTCCCTTTTTGCGGGAGGGGACCTACAATGAGCAGTTCTTC
d_gene: TRBD2
len: 17
v_gene: TRBV19
j_gene: TRBJ2-1
abundance: .

CDR3aa: CASSQLATGELFF
CDR3nt: TGTGCCAGCAGCCAGCTAGCGACCGGGGAGCTGTTTTTT
d_gene: .
len: 13
v_gene: TRBV14
j_gene: TRBJ2-2
abundance: .

CDR3aa: CASSLAGRYYGYTF
CDR3nt: TGTGCCAGCAGCTTGGCGGGACGTTACTATGGCTACACCTTC
d_gene: .
len: 14
v_gene: TRBV11-3
j_gene: TRBJ1-2
abundance: many

CDR3aa: CASSLRSGGRDTQYF
CDR3nt: TGTGCCAGCAGTTTACGGTCGGGAGGCCGAGATACGCAGTATTTT
d_gene: TRBD2
len: 15
v_gene: TRBV28
j_gene: TRBJ2-3
abundance: .

CDR3aa: CASSRGLAKHEQFF
CDR3nt: TGCGCCAGCAGCCGGGGACTAGCTAAGCATGAGCAGTTCTTC
d_gene: TRBD2
len: 14
v_gene: TRBV5-1
j_gene: TRBJ2-1
abundance: .

CDR3aa: CASSPTGSATEAFF
CDR3nt: TGTGCCAGCTCACCGACAGGGAGTGCCACTGAAGCTTTCTTT
d_gene: TRBD1
len: 14
v_gene: TRBV18
j_gene: TRBJ1-1
abundance: medium-sized

CDR3aa: CASSTSIGQSGVGNTIYF
CDR3nt: TGTGCCAGCAGCACATCAATTGGGCAGTCGGGTGTCGGAAACACCATATATTTT
d_gene: .
len: 18
v_gene: TRBV11-3
j_gene: TRBJ1-3
abundance: .

CDR3aa: CASSPRFGSSYNEQFF
CDR3nt: TGTGCCAGTAGCCCTAGGTTCGGTAGCTCCTACAATGAGCAGTTCTTC
d_gene: .
len: 16
v_gene: TRBV19
j_gene: TRBJ2-1
abundance: few

CDR3aa: CASSPTGGVETQYF
CDR3nt: TGTGCCAGCTCACCAACCGGAGGGGTGGAGACCCAGTACTTC
d_gene: .
len: 14
v_gene: TRBV18
j_gene: TRBJ2-5
abundance: .

CDR3aa: CASQGGPQDPYEQYF
CDR3nt: TGTGCCTCTCAGGGAGGCCCACAAGACCCCTACGAGCAGTACTTC
d_gene: .
len: 15
v_gene: TRBV6-8
j_gene: TRBJ2-7
abundance: few

CDR3aa: CASSLGTSYNEQFF
CDR3nt: TGTGCCAGCAGCTTAGGGACTAGCTACAATGAGCAGTTCTTC
d_gene: TRBD2
len: 14
v_gene: TRBV11-3
j_gene: TRBJ2-1
abundance: many

CDR3aa: CAWSTSTVSGEQYF
CDR3nt: TGTGCCTGGAGCACCTCGACAGTTTCGGGCGAGCAGTACTTC
d_gene: .
len: 14
v_gene: TRBV30
j_gene: TRBJ2-7
abundance: .

CDR3aa: CASSPGTGEKELQETQYF
CDR3nt: TGTGCCAGCAGTCCCGGGACAGGGGAAAAGGAGCTACAAGAGACCCAGTACTTC
d_gene: TRBD1
len: 18
v_gene: TRBV28
j_gene: TRBJ2-5
abundance: many

CDR3aa: CASSLEWSGMETQYF
CDR3nt: TGTGCCAGCAGCTTGGAATGGAGCGGGATGGAGACCCAGTACTTC
d_gene: TRBD2
len: 15
v_gene: TRBV11-3
j_gene: TRBJ2-5
abundance: many

CDR3aa: CSVGGRGYYGYTF
CDR3nt: TGCAGCGTTGGAGGCAGGGGATACTATGGCTACACCTTC
d_gene: .
len: 13
v_gene: TRBV29-1
j_gene: TRBJ1-2
abundance: .

CDR3aa: CASSPRLQGADWTQYF
CDR3nt: TGTGCCAGCAGCCCAAGACTACAGGGGGCGGATTGGACCCAGTACTTC
d_gene: TRBD1
len: 16
v_gene: TRBV11-3
j_gene: TRBJ2-5
abundance: few

CDR3aa: CAISDGRGKLYF
CDR3nt: TGTGCCATCAGTGACGGGCGGGGGAAACTATATTTT
d_gene: .
len: 12
v_gene: TRBV10-3
j_gene: TRBJ1-3
abundance: .

CDR3aa: CASSLDASLEVNTEAFF
CDR3nt: TGTGCCAGCAGCTTGGACGCCTCCCTAGAGGTGAACACTGAAGCTTTCTTT
d_gene: .
len: 17
v_gene: TRBV11-3
j_gene: TRBJ1-1
abundance: few

CDR3aa: CASSLGGGGGAEAFF
CDR3nt: TGTGCCAGCAGCTTAGGAGGGGGTGGAGGAGCTGAAGCTTTCTTT
d_gene: .
len: 15
v_gene: TRBV11-3
j_gene: TRBJ1-1
abundance: .

CDR3aa: CASSPTRGSSEQFF
CDR3nt: TGTGCCAGCAGCCCGACTAGGGGATCAAGTGAGCAGTTCTTC
d_gene: .
len: 14
v_gene: TRBV7-5
j_gene: TRBJ2-1
abundance: many

CDR3aa: CAIGGLAGGTDTQYF
CDR3nt: TGTGCCATCGGGGGACTAGCGGGAGGGACAGATACGCAGTATTTT
d_gene: TRBD2
len: 15
v_gene: TRBV6-8
j_gene: TRBJ2-3
abundance: few

CDR3aa: CASIELARSYNEQFF
CDR3nt: TGTGCCAGCATCGAACTAGCCAGGTCCTACAATGAGCAGTTCTTC
d_gene: .
len: 15
v_gene: TRBV11-3
j_gene: TRBJ2-1
abundance: .

CDR3aa: CASSIFGSRSITAPRAEQYF
CDR3nt: TGTGCCAGTAGTATCTTTGGAAGCCGGAGTATAACAGCGCCACGAGCCGAGCAGTACTTC
d_gene: .
len: 20
v_gene: TRBV19
j_gene: TRBJ2-7
abundance: .

CDR3aa: CASSYSPRNTIYF
CDR3nt: TGTGCCAGCAGTTACTCCCCCCGGAACACCATATATTTT
d_gene: .
len: 13
v_gene: TRBV6-8
j_gene: TRBJ1-3
abundance: .

CDR3aa: CASSYIAGAGYEQYF
CDR3nt: TGTGCCAGCAGTTACATAGCGGGAGCCGGCTACGAGCAGTACTTC
d_gene: TRBD2
len: 15
v_gene: TRBV6-8
j_gene: TRBJ2-7
abundance: few

CDR3aa: CASSLVQSSGNTIYF
CDR3nt: TGTGCCAGCAGCTTGGTGCAGAGCTCTGGAAACACCATATATTTT
d_gene: .
len: 15
v_gene: TRBV11-3
j_gene: TRBJ1-3
abundance: .

CDR3aa: CAISAGPEQFF
CDR3nt: TGTGCCATCAGTGCGGGCCCCGAGCAGTTCTTC
d_gene: .
len: 11
v_gene: TRBV6-4
j_gene: TRBJ2-1
abundance: .

CDR3aa: CASSFFPSGEQYF
CDR3nt: TGTGCCAGCAGTTTCTTCCCATCGGGGGAGCAGTACTTC
d_gene: .
len: 13
v_gene: TRBV6-8
j_gene: TRBJ2-7
abundance: .

CDR3aa: CSVDGRDSGNTIYF
CDR3nt: TGCAGCGTTGACGGCAGGGACTCTGGAAACACCATATATTTT
d_gene: .
len: 14
v_gene: TRBV29-1
j_gene: TRBJ1-3
abundance: .

CDR3aa: CASSLRLNTEAFF
CDR3nt: TGTGCCAGCAGCTTACGGCTGAACACTGAAGCTTTCTTT
d_gene: .
len: 13
v_gene: TRBV7-2
j_gene: TRBJ1-1
abundance: many

CDR3aa: CASRVSHGGYTF
CDR3nt: TGTGCCAGTAGGGTTTCCCACGGCGGCTACACCTTC
d_gene: .
len: 12
v_gene: TRBV25-1
j_gene: TRBJ1-2
abundance: .

CDR3aa: CASSSILAGTDTQYF
CDR3nt: TGCGCCAGCAGCTCAATCCTAGCGGGGACAGATACGCAGTATTTT
d_gene: TRBD2
len: 15
v_gene: TRBV5-1
j_gene: TRBJ2-3
abundance: .

CDR3aa: CAWRAGWTGEAFF
CDR3nt: TGTGCCTGGAGGGCGGGGTGGACAGGTGAAGCTTTCTTT
d_gene: TRBD1
len: 13
v_gene: TRBV30
j_gene: TRBJ1-1
abundance: .

CDR3aa: CASSPLETSTDTQYF
CDR3nt: TGTGCCAGCAGTCCTCTAGAGACTAGCACAGATACGCAGTATTTT
d_gene: .
len: 15
v_gene: TRBV28
j_gene: TRBJ2-3
abundance: .

CDR3aa: CASSGRTRGLEAFF
CDR3nt: TGTGCCAGTAGTGGCCGGACAAGAGGATTAGAAGCTTTCTTT
d_gene: .
len: 14
v_gene: TRBV19
j_gene: TRBJ1-1
abundance: .

CDR3aa: CASSQDSSTNYGYTF
CDR3nt: TGCGCCAGCAGCCAAGACTCTTCTACGAACTATGGCTACACCTTC
d_gene: .
len: 15
v_gene: TRBV4-1
j_gene: TRBJ1-2
abundance: .

CDR3aa: CASSVEADYGYTF
CDR3nt: TGTGCCAGCAGCGTAGAGGCAGACTATGGCTACACCTTC
d_gene: .
len: 13
v_gene: TRBV9
j_gene: TRBJ1-2
abundance: few

CDR3aa: CAWSGSRQGGYTF
CDR3nt: TGTGCCTGGAGTGGCTCCCGACAGGGGGGCTACACCTTC
d_gene: TRBD1
len: 13
v_gene: TRBV30
j_gene: TRBJ1-2
abundance: .

CDR3aa: CASSLAGGPEEAFF
CDR3nt: TGTGCCAGCAGCCTCGCAGGGGGACCTGAGGAAGCTTTCTTT
d_gene: TRBD1
len: 14
v_gene: TRBV11-3
j_gene: TRBJ1-1
abundance: .

CDR3aa: CASTLSPGAYNEQFF
CDR3nt: TGTGCCAGCACCCTATCCCCCGGGGCTTACAATGAGCAGTTCTTC
d_gene: .
len: 15
v_gene: TRBV11-3
j_gene: TRBJ2-1
abundance: .

CDR3aa: CAIRGGQLNTEAFF
CDR3nt: TGTGCCATCAGGGGGGGACAGTTGAACACTGAAGCTTTCTTT
d_gene: TRBD1
len: 14
v_gene: TRBV10-3
j_gene: TRBJ1-1
abundance: few

CDR3aa: CAWSHGALAGNTIYF
CDR3nt: TGTGCCTGGAGCCACGGAGCCTTGGCAGGAAACACCATATATTTT
d_gene: .
len: 15
v_gene: TRBV30
j_gene: TRBJ1-3
abundance: .